This T cell receptor beta chain was found in a study of cytomegalovirus exposure and HLA in healthy donors. Assay used: immunoSEQ multiplex PCR; TCRdb lists only in-frame clones, some missing. The sample carries 60,000 to 65,000 clones, 90% to 96% recorded once. Study findings and constraints: Reported results showed that the classifier diagnosed cytomegalovirus status with high specificity and sensitivity. Researchers counted 164 TCR beta chains as cytomegalovirus-associated. Subsequent analysis showed first-cohort TCR clusters tending to co-occur in around 130 validation repertoires.

This clone came up once. Its antigen is unidentified. V dropped 5 bases and J dropped 2 bases, with 4 bases sitting between them. Per the germline V gene, CDR1 is SQVTM and CDR2 is ANQGSEA. This CDR3 is built from 11 residues. This TCR came from a woman aged 18-30 years in good health and CMV-seronegative. The sequencing input was PBMCs. The chain carries TRBV29-1 and TRBJ2-4, with D unclear. This CDR3 reads CSVSTKNIQYF. CDR3 nucleotide sequence: TGCAGCGTTTCTACCAAAAACATTCAGTACTTC.